These 26 T cell receptor beta chains originate from one sample sequenced in a study of blood T cell repertoires in COVID-19. The data were produced by immunoSEQ multiplex PCR, yet TCRdb's version contains in-frame clones alone and is incomplete. The profile shows more than 90,000 clones, 60% to 85% of them singletons. Sequenced: peripheral blood. The receptors shown here come from a man aged 65-85 years with acute or convalescent COVID-19.

This clone has only a few counts. V and J are TRBV25-1 and TRBJ1-1; D uncertain. The CDR3 has 15 amino acids. Per germline, CDR1 MGHDK and CDR2 SYGVNS. Trimming pared 1 base from V and 1 base from J, leaving 10 bases between. CDR3 loop: CASSESAQPNTEAFF. The CDR3 DNA sequence: TGTGCCAGCAGTGAATCTGCACAGCCGAACACTGAAGCTTTCTTT.

This chain uses TRBV11-3 with TRBJ1-1; D remains ambiguous. Trimming shortened V by 1 base and J by 0 bases, and 3 bases separated the two germline ends. CDR3 length: 13 residues. CDR1 and CDR2 from the germline V gene are SGHNT and YENEEA. CDR3 nucleotides: TGTGCCAGCAGCTTAGTCTTGAACACTGAAGCTTTCTTT. Amino acid sequence: CASSLVLNTEAFF.

Only one count was recorded for this clone. V usage is TRBV28 and J usage is TRBJ2-1, with D perhaps matching TRBD2 (6 bases). Per germline, CDR1 MDHEN and CDR2 SYDVKM. This CDR3 comprises 12 residues. Trimming took 1 base from V and 13 from J, leaving 11 bases between them. CDR3 sequence: CASSLSLAGQFF. The CDR3 nucleotides are TGTGCCAGCAGTTTATCACTAGCCGGCCAGTTCTTC.

The chain uses TRBV4-2 and TRBJ1-2; possibly TRBD1 for D (6 bases). The CDR3 is 15 residues long. CDR1 and CDR2 from the germline V gene are LGHNA and YNFKEQ. The V end was cut by 4 bases, the J end by 3 bases, with 15 bases between. The CDR3 loop is CASSPPGEPDYGYTF. The CDR3 bases are TGTGCCAGCAGCCCACCAGGGGAACCGGACTATGGCTACACCTTC.

Here the CDR3 DNA reads TGTGCCAGCAGCGCACAGGCAACTAATGAAAAACTGTTTTTT. Translation gives CASSAQATNEKLFF. V and J are TRBV9 and TRBJ1-4; D might be TRBD1 (5 bases). The germline V gene encodes CDR1 SGDLS and CDR2 YYNGEE. V was cut by 3 bases and J by 0 bases, with 6 bases left in between. The CDR3 runs 14 residues.

The chain joins TRBV15 to TRBJ1-5; D not resolved. There are 12 residues in the CDR3. Germline V gene lookup returns CDR1 LNHNV and CDR2 YYDKDF (reference sequence). V lost 2 bases, J lost 4 bases, and 3 bases lay in between. DNA of the CDR3: TGTGCCACCAGCAGATTAAATCAGCCCCAGCATTTT. Amino acids: CATSRLNQPQHF.

The rearrangement joins TRBV5-3 to TRBJ1-5, with TRBD1 identical over 10 bases. TRBV5-3 is known as an ORF, though its function is uncertain. V shed 8 bases, J shed 0 bases, and the junction held 8 bases outside the gene matches. The CDR3 sequence is 16 residues long. As DNA, the CDR3 is TGTGCCAGGGATGGACAGGGGGAAGATAGCAATCAGCCCCAGCATTTT. Translated, it gives CARDGQGEDSNQPQHF.

In nucleotides, the CDR3 is TGCAGCGTTTGGGAAGGGGGCAGATACGAGCAGTACTTC. Translating gives CSVWEGGRYEQYF. The J gene is TRBJ2-7, the V gene TRBV29-1, with 7 bases fitting TRBD1. The germline CDR1 and CDR2 sequences are SQVTM and ANQGSEA. The J segment lost 4 bases and the V segment lost 5 bases, leaving 8 bases of the junction unmatched. This CDR3 is 13 amino acids long.

This chain joins TRBV28 and TRBJ1-5, with 7 bases identical to TRBD1. The CDR3 length is 13 residues. Germline loops: CDR1 MDHEN, CDR2 SYDVKM. The ends lost 6 bases at V and 6 bases at J; junction bases unmatched: 5. CDR3 in DNA: TGTGCCAGCAGCGAAGGGGGCACTCAGCCCCAGCATTTT. Its protein is CASSEGGTQPQHF.

The sample holds a few counts of this clone. This sequence joins TRBV24-1 and TRBJ2-3; D is unresolved. The CDR3 has 13 residues. V was clipped by 9 bases and J by 2 bases, with 11 bases between them. Germline values: CDR1 KGHDR, CDR2 SFDVKD. CDR3 sequence: CATSRSNTDTQYF. The DNA of the CDR3 is TGTGCCACCTCCCGGTCGAACACAGATACGCAGTATTTT.

V is TRBV5-1 and J is TRBJ1-4; 8 bases match TRBD1. V shed 3 bases and J 13 bases; nucleotides not matched to a gene: 11. Germline values: CDR1 SGHRS, CDR2 YFSETQ. The CDR3 consists of 14 residues. DNA for the CDR3: TGCGCCAGCAGCTCCCGGACAGGGCTGGGTGGACTGTTTTTT. Translation: CASSSRTGLGGLFF. The entire variable domain, with the rest obtained from reference TRBV5-1 and TRBJ1-4, is as follows: KAGVTQTPRYLIKTRGQQVTLSCSPISGHRSVSWYQQTPGQGLQFLFEYFSETQRNKGNFPGRFSGRQFSNSRSEMNVSTLELGDSALYLCASSSRTGLGGLFFGSGTQLSVL.

The chain has TRBV6-2 or TRBV6-3 and TRBJ2-1; D uncertain. Germline lookup yields CDR1 MNHEY and CDR2 SVGEGT. The CDR3 spans 14 residues. The V end was cut by 2 bases, the J end by 5 bases, with 10 bases between. The CDR3 spells CASSYLSLDNEQFF. For the CDR3, the DNA is TGTGCCAGCAGTTACCTTAGTTTGGACAATGAGCAGTTCTTC.

This clone came up a few times. The V call is TRBV5-4, the J call TRBJ2-2; 10 positions agree with TRBD2. This CDR3 region has 16 residues. V lost 0 bases to trimming and J lost 7 bases; unmatched junction nucleotides: 6. The germline V gene encodes CDR1 SGHNT and CDR2 YYREEE (reference sequence). The chain's CDR3 is CASSLGSSGRYGELFF. The CDR3, as DNA: TGTGCCAGCAGCTTGGGGTCTAGCGGGAGATACGGGGAGCTGTTTTTT.

The rearrangement joins TRBV7-2 to TRBJ2-1; the match to TRBD2 covers 16 bases. Trimming at V came to 3 bases and at J to 7 bases, leaving 6 bases not matched to a gene. The CDR3 extends over 17 amino acids. The germline gives CDR1 SGHTA, CDR2 FQGNSA. The CDR3 reads CASSFQGLAGGENEQFF. The CDR3 DNA reads TGTGCCAGCAGCTTCCAGGGACTAGCGGGAGGGGAGAATGAGCAGTTCTTC. The full variable domain, in which reference TRBV7-2 and TRBJ2-1 provide the parts outside the CDR3, is GAGVSQSPSNKVTEKGKDVELRCDPISGHTALYWYRQSLGQGLEFLIYFQGNSAPDKSGLPSDRFSAERTGGSVSTLTIQRTQQEDSAVYLCASSFQGLAGGENEQFFGPGTRLTVL.

The rearrangement uses TRBV27 and TRBJ2-2; D gene unclear. The length of the CDR3 is 13 residues. The germline gives CDR1 MNHEY, CDR2 SMNVEV (reference sequence). The germline V and J ends were trimmed by 2 bases and 4 bases, with 5 bases remaining between them. This CDR3 reads CASSLQLTGELFF. The CDR3 DNA is TGTGCCAGCAGTTTACAACTCACCGGGGAGCTGTTTTTT.

The chain has TRBV11-2 and TRBJ1-1; 9 bases agree with TRBD1. The CDR3 totals 15 residues. The germline V gene encodes CDR1 SGHAT and CDR2 FQNNGV. V lost 3 bases and J lost 2; bases outside the gene matches: 4. The CDR3 spells CASSFLGQGNTEAFF. CDR3 sequence (DNA): TGTGCCAGCAGCTTTCTGGGACAGGGTAACACTGAAGCTTTCTTT.

This clone was found a few times. The chain couples TRBV7-6 to TRBJ1-4; 10 positions match TRBD1. This CDR3 has 14 amino acids. Germline lookup yields CDR1 SGHVS and CDR2 FNYEAQ. V was pared by 5 bases and J by 8 bases, with 5 bases of the junction left unmatched. The CDR3 reads CASSLRTGGEKLFF. As DNA, the CDR3 is TGTGCCAGCAGCCTGAGGACAGGGGGAGAAAAACTGTTTTTT.

This clone appeared once. The rearrangement uses TRBV5-6 and TRBJ1-5; 11 nucleotides match TRBD1. The J segment lost 4 bases and the V segment lost 6 bases, leaving 9 bases of the junction unmatched. The germline gives CDR1 SGHDT, CDR2 YYEEEE. The CDR3 is made up of 16 amino acids. DNA for the CDR3: TGTGCCAGCACCAATTCCGGGACAGGGGGAAATCAGCCCCAGCATTTT. Its protein is CASTNSGTGGNQPQHF.

This clone was seen a handful of times. The chain employs TRBV10-3 and TRBJ2-1; 7 bases match TRBD1. The CDR3 has 15 amino acids. Trimming at V came to 3 bases and at J to 4 bases, leaving 6 bases not matched to a gene. Germline CDR1 is ENHRY and CDR2 is SYGVKD. As DNA, the CDR3 is TGTGCCATCAGTGACTACAGGGGTCCTTACAATGAGCAGTTCTTC. Translation gives CAISDYRGPYNEQFF.

The chain joins TRBV10-3 to TRBJ2-1; TRBD2 aligns across 9 bases. The CDR3 spans 16 residues. Per the germline V gene, CDR1 is ENHRY and CDR2 is SYGVKD. After removal of 3 bases from V and 4 bases from J, the junction contained 7 bases not matched to a gene. The CDR3 DNA is TGTGCCATCAGTGAAGGGCGGGGGGGCCTTTACAATGAGCAGTTCTTC. It is translated as CAISEGRGGLYNEQFF.

The V gene is TRBV6-5, the J gene TRBJ1-1; TRBD1 is a possible D gene (5 bases). The germline V gene encodes CDR1 MNHEY and CDR2 SVGAGI. V was shortened by 6 bases and J by 1 base, with 18 bases between the two germline ends. The CDR3 totals 16 residues. CDR3: CASRYRSGAANTEAFF. The CDR3 DNA follows: TGTGCCAGCAGATACAGGTCTGGGGCAGCGAACACTGAAGCTTTCTTT.

This clone showed up just a few times. The V and J genes are TRBV27 and TRBJ1-4, with TRBD1 as a possible D gene (5 bases). Germline lookup yields CDR1 MNHEY and CDR2 SMNVEV (reference sequence). This CDR3 contains 15 residues. V was cut by 2 bases and J by 0 bases, with 7 bases left in between. Written as DNA, the CDR3 is TGTGCCAGCAGTTTAAGGACACCAACTAATGAAAAACTGTTTTTT. This encodes CASSLRTPTNEKLFF. Variable domain in full (rest from reference TRBV27 and TRBJ1-4): EAQVTQNPRYLITVTGKKLTVTCSQNMNHEYMSWYRQDPGLGLRQIYYSMNVEVTDKGDVPEGYKVSRKEKRNFPLILESPSPNQTSLYFCASSLRTPTNEKLFFGSGTQLSVL.

In this sample, this clone turned up once. This chain uses TRBV4-1 with TRBJ2-1, with TRBD2 identical over 7 bases. The germline CDR1 and CDR2 sequences are MGHRA and YSYEKL. CDR3 size: 15 residues. After removal of 1 base from V and 3 bases from J, the junction contained 3 bases not matched to a gene. The CDR3 protein is CASSQAIAGYNEQFF. The CDR3 nucleotides read TGCGCCAGCAGCCAAGCCATAGCGGGCTACAATGAGCAGTTCTTC.

This chain uses TRBV5-4 with TRBJ2-3; TRBD2 aligns across 11 bases. The germline V gene encodes CDR1 SGHNT and CDR2 YYREEE (reference sequence). With V trimmed by 4 bases and J by 4 bases, 2 bases remained unmatched. The CDR3 loop spans 14 amino acids. CDR3 DNA: TGTGCCAGCAGCACGGGACTAGCGGCAGATACGCAGTATTTT. Translated: CASSTGLAADTQYF.

In its sample, this clone was seen a few times. Other DNA sequences in the sample encode the same CDR3. The CDR3 DNA follows: TGTGCCAGCAGCCTACAGGGTCCCTATGGCTACACCTTC. This translates into CASSLQGPYGYTF. The chain uses TRBV27 and TRBJ1-2; tentatively, D is TRBD1 (6 bases). The CDR3 loop spans 13 amino acids. The V end was cut by 6 bases, the J end by 4 bases, with 12 bases between. Germline V lookup: CDR1 MNHEY, CDR2 SMNVEV (reference sequence).

The V and J genes are TRBV19 and TRBJ2-3; TRBD1 aligns across 8 bases. The CDR3 extends over 14 amino acids. Trimming cost V 9 bases and J 4 bases; bases outside gene matches: 9. Germline V gives CDR1 LNHDA, CDR2 SQIVND (reference sequence). The CDR3 here is CASRSGQGADTQYF. The DNA for the CDR3 is TGTGCCAGCAGATCTGGACAGGGTGCAGATACGCAGTATTTT. The whole variable domain, filled in from reference TRBV19 and TRBJ2-3, reads DGGITQSPKYLFRKEGQNVTLSCEQNLNHDAMYWYRQDPGQGLRLIYYSQIVNDFQKGDIAEGYSVSREKKESFPLTVTSAQKNPTAFYLCASRSGQGADTQYFGPGTRLTVL.